The entry below gives a single TCR beta chain sequence along with its context. The entry originates in a study of blood T cell repertoires in COVID-19. Germline V lookup: CDR1 SGHDT, CDR2 YYEEEE. The CDR3 has 16 amino acids. V gave up 0 bases and J gave up 5 bases, with 17 bases separating them. In the authors' methods: Researchers report that nucleated cell counts were estimated from reference gene primer amplification. TCRdb's table, derived via immunoSEQ multiplex PCR, lists solely in-frame clones and lacks some. V and J calls and clone size are copied from that table; D and trimming were computed from the DNA. The sample includes hundreds of thousands of clones, around 90% seen only once; the top ten take around 0.91%.

V is TRBV5-6 and J is TRBJ1-2; D may be TRBD1 (6 bases). This TCR derives from a woman between 40 and 55 years old who had recovered from COVID-19. Sequencing was performed on peripheral blood. In nucleotides, the CDR3 is TGTGCCAGCAGCTTGGGGGCACAGGGTTTCCAATATGGCTACACCTTC. This encodes CASSLGAQGFQYGYTF.